The 11 T cell receptor beta chains given below trace back to one sample, sequenced in a study of T cell responses to AZD1222 COVID-19 vaccine. Produced via immunoSEQ multiplex PCR; TCRdb's table is partial and in-frame only. In the table there are approximately 100,000 clones, around nine tenths of which are singletons. The input for sequencing was peripheral blood, taken 28 days after the second AZD1222 dose. All receptors derive from an adult who received the AZD1222 COVID-19 vaccine.

The CDR3 DNA reads TGCGCCAGCAGCTTAGGGACTAGCGGGTCTAGCACAGATACGCAGTATTTT. Its translation is CASSLGTSGSSTDTQYF. This rearrangement joins TRBV5-1 to TRBJ2-3; 12 positions match TRBD2. The J segment lost 0 bases and the V segment lost 2 bases, leaving 4 bases of the junction unmatched. This CDR3 comprises 17 residues. Germline CDR1 and CDR2: SGHRS and YFSETQ.

The CDR3, as DNA: TGTGCCAGCAGTATTCCCGGGACAGCCTACGAGCAGTACTTC. Translating gives CASSIPGTAYEQYF. The chain recombines TRBV28 with TRBJ2-7, with 7 bases that match TRBD1. V shed 5 bases and J 2 bases; nucleotides not matched to a gene: 6. The CDR3 has 14 amino acids. The germline V gene has CDR1 MDHEN and CDR2 SYDVKM.

This clone was observed once. The chain couples TRBV7-2 to TRBJ1-3; TRBD1 might be the D (5 bases). This CDR3 spans 16 amino acids. Germline V gene data show CDR1 as SGHTA and CDR2 as FQGNSA. Trimming removed 1 base from V and 2 bases from J, with 12 bases in between. CDR3 nucleotides: TGTGCCAGCAGCTTAGTTGGTGGGGCGGCTGGAAACACCATATATTTT. Protein product: CASSLVGGAAGNTIYF.

The rearrangement joins TRBV20-1 to TRBJ1-2; unclear D gene. Germline V gives CDR1 DFQATT, CDR2 SNEGSKA (reference sequence). V was clipped by 3 bases and J by 6 bases, with 11 bases between them. CDR3 length: 12 residues. DNA of the CDR3: TGCAGTGCTAGTTTTGCGATTGATGGCTACACCTTC. The encoded protein is CSASFAIDGYTF.

This chain connects TRBV14 to TRBJ1-6, with 7 bases matching TRBD1. V shed 1 base, J shed 9 bases, and the junction held 6 bases outside the gene matches. Per germline, CDR1 SGHDN and CDR2 FVKESK. This CDR3 has 15 amino acids. DNA for the CDR3: TGTGCCAGCAGCCAAGGACAGGGTATCTCTTCACCCCTCCACTTT. It encodes CASSQGQGISSPLHF.

This chain connects TRBV24-1 to TRBJ2-3, with D possibly being TRBD1 or TRBD2 (6 bases each). The length of the CDR3 is 16 residues. Trimming took off 5 bases at V and 4 bases at J, with 18 bases between the two ends. CDR1 and CDR2 from the germline V gene are KGHDR and SFDVKD. The CDR3 region is CATSGGASLGADTQYF. Written as DNA, the CDR3 is TGTGCCACCAGTGGGGGGGCTAGCTTAGGTGCAGATACGCAGTATTTT.

The rearrangement uses TRBV27 and TRBJ1-4; 9 bases line up with TRBD1. Germline V gene lookup returns CDR1 MNHEY and CDR2 SMNVEV (reference sequence). The junction had 3 bases not matched to a gene; V was cut back by 4 bases and J by 0 bases. The CDR3 has 16 residues. This CDR3 is CASSSRTGATNEKLFF. DNA for the CDR3: TGTGCCAGCAGTTCTCGGACAGGGGCAACTAATGAAAAACTGTTTTTT.

The chain combines TRBV30 with TRBJ1-4; D call uncertain. Deletions cut 4 bases from V and 3 bases from J, with 6 bases between. Germline CDR1 reads GTSNPN; CDR2 reads SVGIG (reference sequence). This CDR3 is built from 12 residues. CDR3 in amino acids: CAWNFPNEKLFF. CDR3 DNA: TGTGCCTGGAATTTTCCTAATGAAAAACTGTTTTTT.

With regard to this clone: In the same sample, other DNA sequences code for this CDR3. V is TRBV19 and J is TRBJ1-2, with D unclear. Trimming stripped 2 bases from V and 7 bases from J, with 8 bases between. This CDR3 spans 12 amino acids. Germline V lookup: CDR1 LNHDA, CDR2 SQIVND (reference sequence). The CDR3 protein is CASSIQGRGYTF. The CDR3 bases are TGTGCCAGTAGTATACAAGGCCGTGGCTACACCTTC.

In DNA, the CDR3 is TGTGCCAGTAGTATTGCACAGGGAGACGAAAAACTGTTTTTT. As protein: CASSIAQGDEKLFF. J is TRBJ1-4 and V is TRBV19, with a weak D call TRBD1 (6 bases). Trimming cost V 3 bases and J 8 bases, with 13 bases left between them. The germline V gene encodes CDR1 LNHDA and CDR2 SQIVND (reference sequence). This CDR3 contains 14 residues.

The rearrangement links TRBV15 to TRBJ1-1; unclear D gene. Germline assignment: CDR1 LNHNV and CDR2 YYDKDF (reference sequence). V was shortened by 1 base and J by 1 base, with 10 bases between the two germline ends. This CDR3 has 15 amino acids. CDR3 protein: CATSRAHRENTEAFF. DNA of the CDR3: TGTGCCACCAGCAGAGCGCACAGAGAGAACACTGAAGCTTTCTTT.